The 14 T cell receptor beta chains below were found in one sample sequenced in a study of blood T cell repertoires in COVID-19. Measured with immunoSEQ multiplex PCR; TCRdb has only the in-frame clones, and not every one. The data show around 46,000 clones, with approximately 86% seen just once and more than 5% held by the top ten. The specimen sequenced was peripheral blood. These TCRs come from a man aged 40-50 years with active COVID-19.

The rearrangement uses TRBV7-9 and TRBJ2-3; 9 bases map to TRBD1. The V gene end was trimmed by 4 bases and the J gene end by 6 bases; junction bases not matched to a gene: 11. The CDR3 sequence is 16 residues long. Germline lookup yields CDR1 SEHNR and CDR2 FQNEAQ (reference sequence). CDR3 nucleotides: TGTGCCAGCAGCTCGTCCGAGGACAGGGGTCGGGATACGCAGTATTTT. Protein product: CASSSSEDRGRDTQYF.

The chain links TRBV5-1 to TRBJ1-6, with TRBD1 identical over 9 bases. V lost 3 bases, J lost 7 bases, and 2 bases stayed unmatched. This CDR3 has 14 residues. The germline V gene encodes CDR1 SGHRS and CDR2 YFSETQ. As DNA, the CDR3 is TGCGCCAGCAGCTCCGGGACAGGGAATTCACCCCTCCACTTT. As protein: CASSSGTGNSPLHF.

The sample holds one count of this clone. The CDR3 reads CASSGPIDTQYF. DNA of the CDR3: TGTGCCAGTAGTGGCCCGATAGATACGCAGTATTTT. This chain joins TRBV19 and TRBJ2-3, with D uncertain. Trimming took 5 bases from V and 5 from J, leaving 8 bases between them. Germline CDR1 and CDR2: LNHDA and SQIVND (reference sequence). This CDR3 spans 12 amino acids.

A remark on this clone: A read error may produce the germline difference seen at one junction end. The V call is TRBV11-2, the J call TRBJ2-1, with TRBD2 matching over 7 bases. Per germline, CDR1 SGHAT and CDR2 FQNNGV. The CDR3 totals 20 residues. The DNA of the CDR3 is TGTGCCAGCAGCCTAGACGGTATAGCGGGCCTATTAAGCTCCTACAATGAGCAGTTCTTC. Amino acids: CASSLDGIAGLLSSYNEQFF.

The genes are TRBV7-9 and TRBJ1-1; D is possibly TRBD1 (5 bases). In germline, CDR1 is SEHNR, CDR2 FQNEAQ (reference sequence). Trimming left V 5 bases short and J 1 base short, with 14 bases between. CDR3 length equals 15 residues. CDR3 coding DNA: TGTGCCAGCAGCCGATGGGGGGGTCCGAACACTGAAGCTTTCTTT. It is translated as CASSRWGGPNTEAFF.

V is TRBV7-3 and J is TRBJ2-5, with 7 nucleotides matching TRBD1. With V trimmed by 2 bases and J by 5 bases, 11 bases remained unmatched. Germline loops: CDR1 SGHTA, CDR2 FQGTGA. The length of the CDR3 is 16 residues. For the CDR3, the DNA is TGTGCCAGCAGCTTATCAGGGGGACGGGCCGGGGAGACCCAGTACTTC. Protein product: CASSLSGGRAGETQYF.

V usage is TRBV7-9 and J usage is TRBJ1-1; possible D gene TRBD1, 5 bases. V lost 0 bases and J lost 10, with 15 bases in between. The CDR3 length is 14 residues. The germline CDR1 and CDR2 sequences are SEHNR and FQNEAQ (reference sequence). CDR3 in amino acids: CASSLAAGQGLAFF. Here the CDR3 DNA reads TGTGCCAGCAGCTTAGCAGCAGGGCAAGGCCTAGCTTTCTTT.

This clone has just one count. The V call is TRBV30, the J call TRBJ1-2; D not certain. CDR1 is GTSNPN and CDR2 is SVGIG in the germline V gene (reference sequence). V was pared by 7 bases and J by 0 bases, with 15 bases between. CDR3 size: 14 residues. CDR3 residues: CALQDTFTNYGYTF. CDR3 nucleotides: TGTGCCTTACAAGACACTTTTACTAACTATGGCTACACCTTC.

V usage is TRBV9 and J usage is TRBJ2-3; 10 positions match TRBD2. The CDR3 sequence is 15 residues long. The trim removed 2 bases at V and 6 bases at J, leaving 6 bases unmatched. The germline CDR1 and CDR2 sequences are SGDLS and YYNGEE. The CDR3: CASSVLAGEEDTQYF. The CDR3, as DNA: TGTGCCAGCAGCGTCCTAGCGGGAGAAGAGGATACGCAGTATTTT.

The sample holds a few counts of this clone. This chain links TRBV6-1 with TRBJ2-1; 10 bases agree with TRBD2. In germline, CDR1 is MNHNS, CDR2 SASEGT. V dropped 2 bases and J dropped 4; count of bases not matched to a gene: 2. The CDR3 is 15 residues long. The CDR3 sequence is CASSETSGTYNEQFF. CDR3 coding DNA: TGTGCCAGCAGTGAAACTAGCGGGACGTACAATGAGCAGTTCTTC.

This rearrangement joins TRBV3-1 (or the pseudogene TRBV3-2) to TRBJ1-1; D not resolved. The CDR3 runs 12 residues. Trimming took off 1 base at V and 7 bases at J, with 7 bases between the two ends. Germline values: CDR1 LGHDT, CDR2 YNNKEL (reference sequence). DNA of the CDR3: TGTGCCAGCAGCCAAGTAACGAGTGAAGCTTTCTTT. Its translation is CASSQVTSEAFF.

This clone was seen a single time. The CDR3 nucleotides read TGTGCCAGCAGCTTGGAGGGGTTTGGGGCCAACGTCCTGACTTTC. Protein product: CASSLEGFGANVLTF. This chain links TRBV5-6 with TRBJ2-6; maybe TRBD1 (5 bases). Trimming took off 0 bases at V and 3 bases at J, with 7 bases between the two ends. This CDR3 spans 15 amino acids. CDR1 and CDR2 (germline): SGHDT, YYEEEE.

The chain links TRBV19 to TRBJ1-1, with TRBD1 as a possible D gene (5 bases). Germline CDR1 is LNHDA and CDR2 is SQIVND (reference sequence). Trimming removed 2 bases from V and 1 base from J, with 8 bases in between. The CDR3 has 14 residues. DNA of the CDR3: TGTGCCAGTAGTATATCAGGGAAGAACACTGAAGCTTTCTTT. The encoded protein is CASSISGKNTEAFF. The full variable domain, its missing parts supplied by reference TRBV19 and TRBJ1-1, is DGGITQSPKYLFRKEGQNVTLSCEQNLNHDAMYWYRQDPGQGLRLIYYSQIVNDFQKGDIAEGYSVSREKKESFPLTVTSAQKNPTAFYLCASSISGKNTEAFFGQGTRLTVV.

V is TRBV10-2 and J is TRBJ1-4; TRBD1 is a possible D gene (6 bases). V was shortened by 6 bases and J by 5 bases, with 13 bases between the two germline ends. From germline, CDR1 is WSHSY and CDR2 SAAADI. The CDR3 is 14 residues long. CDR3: CASRPTGLNEKLFF. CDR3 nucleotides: TGCGCCAGCAGACCGACAGGTTTAAATGAAAAACTGTTTTTT.